The 8 T cell receptor beta chains below were found in one sample sequenced in a study of T cell responses to AZD1222 COVID-19 vaccine. Only in-frame clones appear in the TCRdb table, and some are missing; sequencing was by immunoSEQ multiplex PCR. The data hold around 75,000 clones, with 70% to 90% observed a single time. Sequencing was performed on peripheral blood, taken on day 0 of AZD1222 vaccination. The origin of the receptors is an adult in good health.

The V gene is TRBV5-5, the J gene TRBJ1-5; D is uncertain. Germline-derived CDR1 and CDR2 are SGHKS and YYEKEE (reference sequence). Trimming removed 0 bases at V and 3 bases at J, with 7 bases between. The CDR3 covers 14 residues. The CDR3 sequence is CASSLEPNNQPQHF. In DNA, the CDR3 is TGTGCCAGCAGCTTGGAGCCAAACAATCAGCCCCAGCATTTT.

The gene calls are TRBV7-3 and TRBJ2-2; 10 bases line up with TRBD1. The trim removed 0 bases at V and 3 bases at J, leaving 4 bases unmatched. The CDR3 has 17 residues. The germline V gene encodes CDR1 SGHTA and CDR2 FQGTGA. The CDR3 DNA reads as TGTGCCAGCAGCTTAACCGGGACAGGGGTTCACACCGGGGAGCTGTTTTTT. Its translation is CASSLTGTGVHTGELFF.

The chain recombines TRBV5-1 with TRBJ1-5, with D tentatively TRBD1 (6 bases). The CDR3 loop spans 16 amino acids. V was pared by 2 bases and J by 4 bases, with 16 bases between. Germline CDR1 is SGHRS and CDR2 is YFSETQ. DNA of the CDR3: TGCGCCAGCAGCTTTATATGGTACAGGGAAAATCAGCCCCAGCATTTT. Translated, it gives CASSFIWYRENQPQHF.

This sequence joins TRBV4-1 and TRBJ2-3; D might be TRBD1 or TRBD2, each matching 6 bases. Trimming stripped 10 bases from V and 3 bases from J, with 14 bases between. The CDR3 is 13 residues long. Germline CDR1 reads MGHRA; CDR2 reads YSYEKL. The CDR3 here is CATGAGRTDTQYF. CDR3 nucleotide sequence: TGCGCCACGGGGGCTGGGAGGACAGATACGCAGTATTTT.

V usage is TRBV28 and J usage is TRBJ2-1, with TRBD2 as a possible D gene (6 bases). Germline V CDR1 and CDR2: MDHEN, SYDVKM. V was cut by 5 bases and J by 4 bases, with 15 bases left in between. The CDR3 loop spans 15 amino acids. This CDR3 is CASSPRRGPYNEQFF. The CDR3, as DNA: TGTGCCAGCAGTCCCAGGAGGGGACCTTACAATGAGCAGTTCTTC.

The CDR3 loop reads CASSAVTGWEQFF. As DNA, the CDR3 is TGTGCCAGCAGCGCGGTTACAGGGTGGGAGCAGTTCTTC. V usage is TRBV7-9 and J usage is TRBJ2-1; maybe TRBD1 (6 bases). The V and J ends lost 5 bases and 10 bases respectively, with 15 bases between them. The CDR3 totals 13 residues. Germline V lookup: CDR1 SEHNR, CDR2 FQNEAQ (reference sequence).

The chain carries TRBV6-5 and TRBJ1-1, with D hard to call. The germline V and J ends were trimmed by 7 bases and 0 bases, with 12 bases remaining between them. The V gene's germline CDR1 is MNHEY and CDR2 SVGAGI. This CDR3 is built from 14 residues. The CDR3 reads CASNIGPLNTEAFF. In nucleotides, the CDR3 is TGTGCCAGCAACATAGGACCTTTGAACACTGAAGCTTTCTTT.

V and J are TRBV29-1 and TRBJ2-2; 10 bases are shared with TRBD2. The length of the CDR3 is 16 residues. V shed 6 bases and J 4 bases; nucleotides not matched to a gene: 11. Looked up from germline, CDR1 is SQVTM and CDR2 is ANQGSEA. The CDR3 region has the DNA TGCAGCGTCCCCGTAGGTCCTAGCGGGGGCACCGGGGAGCTGTTTTTT. Protein sequence: CSVPVGPSGGTGELFF.